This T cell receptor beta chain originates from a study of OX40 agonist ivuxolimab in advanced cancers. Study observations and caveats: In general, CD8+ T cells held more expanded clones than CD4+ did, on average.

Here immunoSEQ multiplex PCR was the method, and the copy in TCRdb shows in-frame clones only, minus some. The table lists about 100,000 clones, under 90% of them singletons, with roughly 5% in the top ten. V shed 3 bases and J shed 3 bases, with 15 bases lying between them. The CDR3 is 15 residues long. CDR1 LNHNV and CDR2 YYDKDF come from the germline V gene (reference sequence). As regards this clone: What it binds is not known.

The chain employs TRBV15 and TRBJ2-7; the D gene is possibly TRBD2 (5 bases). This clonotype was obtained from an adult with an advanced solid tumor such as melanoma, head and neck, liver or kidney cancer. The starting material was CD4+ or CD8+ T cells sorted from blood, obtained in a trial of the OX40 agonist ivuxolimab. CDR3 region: CATSRGEGPLYEQYF. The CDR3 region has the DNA TGTGCCACCAGCAGGGGTGAGGGTCCGCTCTACGAGCAGTACTTC.